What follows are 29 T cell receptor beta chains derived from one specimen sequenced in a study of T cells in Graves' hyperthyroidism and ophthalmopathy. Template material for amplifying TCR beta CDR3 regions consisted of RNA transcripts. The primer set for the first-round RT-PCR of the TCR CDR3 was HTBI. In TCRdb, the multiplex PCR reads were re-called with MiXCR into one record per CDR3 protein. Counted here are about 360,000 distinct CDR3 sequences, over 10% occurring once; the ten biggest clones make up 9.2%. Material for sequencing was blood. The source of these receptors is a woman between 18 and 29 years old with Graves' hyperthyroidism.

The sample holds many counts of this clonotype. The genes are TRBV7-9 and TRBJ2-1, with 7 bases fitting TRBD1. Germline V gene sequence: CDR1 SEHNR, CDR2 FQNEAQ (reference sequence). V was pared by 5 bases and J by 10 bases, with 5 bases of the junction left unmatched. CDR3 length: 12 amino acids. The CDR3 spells CASSQGTAEQFF. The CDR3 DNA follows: TGTGCCAGCAGCCAAGGGACAGCCGAGCAGTTCTTC.

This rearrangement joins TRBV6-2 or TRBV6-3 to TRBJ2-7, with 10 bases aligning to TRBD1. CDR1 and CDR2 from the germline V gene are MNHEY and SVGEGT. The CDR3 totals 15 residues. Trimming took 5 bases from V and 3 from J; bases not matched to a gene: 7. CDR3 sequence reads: CASSIRDRGYYEQYF. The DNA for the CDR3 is TGTGCCAGCAGTATACGGGACAGGGGATACTACGAGCAGTACTTC.

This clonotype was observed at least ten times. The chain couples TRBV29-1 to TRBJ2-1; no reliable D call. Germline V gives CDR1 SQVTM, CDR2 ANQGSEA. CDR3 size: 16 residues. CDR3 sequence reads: CSISLVYGEVDNEQFF. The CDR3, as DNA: TGCAGTATTTCGTTGGTGTACGGAGAGGTGGACAATGAGCAGTTCTTC.

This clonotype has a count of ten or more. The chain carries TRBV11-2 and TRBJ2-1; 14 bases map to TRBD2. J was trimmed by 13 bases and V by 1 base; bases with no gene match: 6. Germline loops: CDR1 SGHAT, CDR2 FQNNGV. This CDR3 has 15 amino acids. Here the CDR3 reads CASSLAGLAGVGQFF. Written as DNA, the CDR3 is TGTGCCAGCAGCTTAGCGGGACTAGCGGGAGTGGGACAGTTCTTC.

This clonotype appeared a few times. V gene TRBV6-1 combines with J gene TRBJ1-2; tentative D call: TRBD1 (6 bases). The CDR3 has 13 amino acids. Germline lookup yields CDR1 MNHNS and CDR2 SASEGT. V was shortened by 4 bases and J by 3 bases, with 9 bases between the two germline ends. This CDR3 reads CASSGTAHYGYTF. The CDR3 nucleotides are TGTGCCAGCAGTGGGACAGCCCACTATGGCTACACCTTC.

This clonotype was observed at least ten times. The DNA of the CDR3 is TGTGCCAGCAGCTTAGTTGGATTCGGGGGAATGAACACTGAAGCTTTCTTT. Protein sequence: CASSLVGFGGMNTEAFF. This chain connects TRBV7-2 to TRBJ1-1; the D gene is possibly TRBD1 (5 bases). This CDR3 comprises 17 residues. CDR1 is SGHTA, CDR2 FQGNSA, per germline. Trimming stripped 1 base from V and 0 bases from J, with 15 bases between.

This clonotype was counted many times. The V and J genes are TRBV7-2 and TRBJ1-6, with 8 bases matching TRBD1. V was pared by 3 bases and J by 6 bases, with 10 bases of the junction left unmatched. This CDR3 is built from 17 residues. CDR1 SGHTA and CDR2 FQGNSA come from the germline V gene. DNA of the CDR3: TGTGCCAGCAGCTTCCTACAGGGGGTTTTGTCTAATTCACCCCTCCACTTT. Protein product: CASSFLQGVLSNSPLHF.

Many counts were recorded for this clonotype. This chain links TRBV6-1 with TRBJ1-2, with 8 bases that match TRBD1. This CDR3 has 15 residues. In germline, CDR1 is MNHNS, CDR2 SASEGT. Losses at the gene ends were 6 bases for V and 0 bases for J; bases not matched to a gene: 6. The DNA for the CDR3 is TGTGCCAGCAGGGACAGGGAAACGTCTAACTATGGCTACACCTTC. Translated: CASRDRETSNYGYTF.

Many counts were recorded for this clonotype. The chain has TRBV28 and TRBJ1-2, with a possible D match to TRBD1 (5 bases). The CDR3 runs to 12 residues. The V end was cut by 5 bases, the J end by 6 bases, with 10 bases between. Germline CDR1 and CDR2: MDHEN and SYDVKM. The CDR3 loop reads CASSPGTDGYTF. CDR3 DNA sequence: TGTGCCAGCAGTCCCGGGACCGATGGCTACACCTTC.

The CDR3 coding sequence is TGTGCCAGCTCCCCCGGGACTTCCCTGAAAACGGGCGAGCAGTACTTC. This translates into CASSPGTSLKTGEQYF. This rearrangement joins TRBV18 to TRBJ2-7; a weak D match, TRBD2 (6 bases). With 6 bases removed from V and 6 bases from J, the gap between germline ends came to 24 bases. In germline, CDR1 is KGHSH, CDR2 LQKENI. The CDR3 covers 16 residues.

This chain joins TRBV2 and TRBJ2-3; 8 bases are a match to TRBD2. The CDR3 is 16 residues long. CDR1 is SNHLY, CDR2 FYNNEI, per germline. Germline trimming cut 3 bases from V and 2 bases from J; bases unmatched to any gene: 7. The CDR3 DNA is TGTGCCAGCAGTGATCAGGCGGGGGGCTTCACAGATACGCAGTATTTT. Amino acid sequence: CASSDQAGGFTDTQYF.

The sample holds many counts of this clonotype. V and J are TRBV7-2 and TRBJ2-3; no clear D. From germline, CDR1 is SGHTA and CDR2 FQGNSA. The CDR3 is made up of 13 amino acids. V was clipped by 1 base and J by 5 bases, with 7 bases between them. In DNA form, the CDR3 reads TGTGCCAGCAGCTTAGTTGCGCTAGATACGCAGTATTTT. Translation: CASSLVALDTQYF. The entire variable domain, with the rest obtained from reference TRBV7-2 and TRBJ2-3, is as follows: GAGVSQSPSNKVTEKGKDVELRCDPISGHTALYWYRQSLGQGLEFLIYFQGNSAPDKSGLPSDRFSAERTGGSVSTLTIQRTQQEDSAVYLCASSLVALDTQYFGPGTRLTVL.

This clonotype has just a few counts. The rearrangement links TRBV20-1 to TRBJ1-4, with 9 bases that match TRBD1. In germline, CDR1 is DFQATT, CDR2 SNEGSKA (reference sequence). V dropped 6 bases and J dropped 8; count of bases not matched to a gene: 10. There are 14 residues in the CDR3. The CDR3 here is CSAPVGQGNEKLFF. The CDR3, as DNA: TGCAGTGCCCCCGTGGGACAGGGAAACGAAAAACTGTTTTTT.

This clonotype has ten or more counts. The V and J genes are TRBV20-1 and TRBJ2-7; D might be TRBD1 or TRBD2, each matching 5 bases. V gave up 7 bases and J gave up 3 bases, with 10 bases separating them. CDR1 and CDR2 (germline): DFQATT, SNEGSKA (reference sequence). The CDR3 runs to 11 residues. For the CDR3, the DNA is TGCAGTGTTAGGGACGGCTACGAGCAGTACTTC. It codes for CSVRDGYEQYF.

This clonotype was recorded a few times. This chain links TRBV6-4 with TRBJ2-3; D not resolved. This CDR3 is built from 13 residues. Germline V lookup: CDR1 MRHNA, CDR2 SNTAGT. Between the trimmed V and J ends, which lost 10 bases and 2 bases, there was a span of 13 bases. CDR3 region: CATQDRPTDTQYF. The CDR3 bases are TGTGCCACCCAAGATCGGCCCACAGATACGCAGTATTTT.

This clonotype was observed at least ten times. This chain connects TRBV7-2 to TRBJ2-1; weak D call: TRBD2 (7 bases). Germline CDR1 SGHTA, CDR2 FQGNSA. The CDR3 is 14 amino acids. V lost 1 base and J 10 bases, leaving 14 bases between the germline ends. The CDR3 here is CASSLEGGGWEQFF. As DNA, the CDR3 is TGTGCCAGCAGCTTAGAGGGAGGGGGTTGGGAGCAGTTCTTC.

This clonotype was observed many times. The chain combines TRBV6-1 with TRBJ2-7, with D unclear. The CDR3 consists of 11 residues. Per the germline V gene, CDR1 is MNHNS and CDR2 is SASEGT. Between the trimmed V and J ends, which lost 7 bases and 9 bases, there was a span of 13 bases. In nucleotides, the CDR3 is TGTGCCAGCACCTACACTGATGGGCAGTACTTC. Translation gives CASTYTDGQYF.

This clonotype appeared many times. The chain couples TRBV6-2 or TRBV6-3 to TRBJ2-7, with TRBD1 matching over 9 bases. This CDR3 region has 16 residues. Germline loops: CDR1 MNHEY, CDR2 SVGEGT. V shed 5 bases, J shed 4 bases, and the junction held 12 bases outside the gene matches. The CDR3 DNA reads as TGTGCCAGCAGTGTTGACGGCGGGACAGGGATTTACGAGCAGTACTTC. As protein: CASSVDGGTGIYEQYF.

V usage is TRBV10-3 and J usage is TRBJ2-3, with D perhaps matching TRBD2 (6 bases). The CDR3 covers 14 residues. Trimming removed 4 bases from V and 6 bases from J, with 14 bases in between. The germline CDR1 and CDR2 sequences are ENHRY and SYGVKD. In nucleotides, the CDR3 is TGTGCCATCAGTGTGGGACTCGCCGGGGATACGCAGTATTTT. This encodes CAISVGLAGDTQYF.

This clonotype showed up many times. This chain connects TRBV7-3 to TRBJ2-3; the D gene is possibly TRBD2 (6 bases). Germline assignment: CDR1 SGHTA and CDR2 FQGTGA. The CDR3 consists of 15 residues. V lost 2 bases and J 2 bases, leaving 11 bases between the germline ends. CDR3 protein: CASSLGGANTDTQYF. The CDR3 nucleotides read TGTGCCAGCAGCTTAGGCGGGGCCAACACAGATACGCAGTATTTT. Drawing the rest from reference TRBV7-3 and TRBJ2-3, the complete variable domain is GAGVSQTPSNKVTEKGKYVELRCDPISGHTALYWYRQSLGQGPEFLIYFQGTGAADDSGLPNDRFFAVRPEGSVSTLKIQRTERGDSAVYLCASSLGGANTDTQYFGPGTRLTVL.

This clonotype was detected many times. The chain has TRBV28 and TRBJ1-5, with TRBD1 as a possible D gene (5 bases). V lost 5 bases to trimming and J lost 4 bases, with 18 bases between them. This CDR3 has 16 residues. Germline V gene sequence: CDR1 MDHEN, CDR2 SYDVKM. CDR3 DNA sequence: TGTGCCAGCAGTCAGAGGGGTTTTAGCCAGAATCAGCCCCAGCATTTT. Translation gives CASSQRGFSQNQPQHF.

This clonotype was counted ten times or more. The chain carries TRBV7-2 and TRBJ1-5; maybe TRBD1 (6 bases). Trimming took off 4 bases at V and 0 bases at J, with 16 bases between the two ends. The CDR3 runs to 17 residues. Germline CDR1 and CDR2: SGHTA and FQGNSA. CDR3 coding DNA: TGTGCCAGCAGCTCGGACCTAGGGGGATATAGCAATCAGCCCCAGCATTTT. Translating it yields CASSSDLGGYSNQPQHF. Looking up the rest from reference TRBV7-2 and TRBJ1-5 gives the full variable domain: GAGVSQSPSNKVTEKGKDVELRCDPISGHTALYWYRQSLGQGLEFLIYFQGNSAPDKSGLPSDRFSAERTGGSVSTLTIQRTQQEDSAVYLCASSSDLGGYSNQPQHFGDGTRLSIL.

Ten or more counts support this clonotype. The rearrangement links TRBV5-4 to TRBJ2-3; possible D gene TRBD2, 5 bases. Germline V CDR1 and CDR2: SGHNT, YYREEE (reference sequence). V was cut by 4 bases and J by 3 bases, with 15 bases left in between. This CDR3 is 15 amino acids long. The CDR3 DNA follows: TGTGCCAGCAGCCCCCCCGGGGAACTAACAGATACGCAGTATTTT. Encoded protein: CASSPPGELTDTQYF.

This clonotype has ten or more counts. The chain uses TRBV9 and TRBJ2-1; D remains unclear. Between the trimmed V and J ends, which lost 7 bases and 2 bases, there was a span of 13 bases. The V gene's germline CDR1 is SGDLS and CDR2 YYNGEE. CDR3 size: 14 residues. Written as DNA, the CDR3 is TGTGCCAGCGGGAAGGGCTCGCCCTACAATGAGCAGTTCTTC. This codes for CASGKGSPYNEQFF.

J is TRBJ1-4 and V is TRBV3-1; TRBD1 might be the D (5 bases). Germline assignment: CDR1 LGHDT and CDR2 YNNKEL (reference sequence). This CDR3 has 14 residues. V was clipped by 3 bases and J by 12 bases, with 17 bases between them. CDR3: CASSHGTVGSELFF. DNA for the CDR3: TGTGCCAGCAGCCATGGGACCGTAGGGAGTGAACTGTTTTTT.

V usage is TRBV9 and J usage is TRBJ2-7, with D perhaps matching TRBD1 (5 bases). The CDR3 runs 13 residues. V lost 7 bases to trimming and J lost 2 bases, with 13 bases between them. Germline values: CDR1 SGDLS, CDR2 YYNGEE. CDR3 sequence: CASRLGPAYEQYF. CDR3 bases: TGTGCCAGCCGCCTGGGGCCTGCCTACGAGCAGTACTTC.

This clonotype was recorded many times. The CDR3 DNA follows: TGTGCCAGCAGCCAAGATAGTTGGGACTACGTAGGATTTGAGCAGTTCTTC. Translating it yields CASSQDSWDYVGFEQFF. The chain joins TRBV3-1 to TRBJ2-1, with 7 bases aligning to TRBD2. Germline CDR1 LGHDT, CDR2 YNNKEL (reference sequence). This CDR3 region has 17 residues. V lost 0 bases to trimming and J lost 9 bases; unmatched junction nucleotides: 14.

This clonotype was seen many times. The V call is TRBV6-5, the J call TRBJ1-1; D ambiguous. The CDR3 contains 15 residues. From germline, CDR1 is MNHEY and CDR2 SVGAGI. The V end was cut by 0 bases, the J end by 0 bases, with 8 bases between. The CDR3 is CASSYSSDMNTEAFF. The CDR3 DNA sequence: TGTGCCAGCAGTTACTCGTCCGATATGAACACTGAAGCTTTCTTT.

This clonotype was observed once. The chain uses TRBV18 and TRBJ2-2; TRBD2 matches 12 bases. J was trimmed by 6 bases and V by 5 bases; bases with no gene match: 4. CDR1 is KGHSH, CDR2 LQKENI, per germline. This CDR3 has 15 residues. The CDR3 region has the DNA TGTGCCAGCTCAAATGGACTAGCGGGGTCCGGGGAGCTGTTTTTT. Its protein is CASSNGLAGSGELFF.